This TCR beta chain was captured by sequencing in a study of blood T cell repertoires in COVID-19. The sample holds one count of this clone. Sequenced by immunoSEQ multiplex PCR; TCRdb stores in-frame clones only, minus some. The table has roughly 300,000 clones, 80% to 90% seen once. The CDR3 runs to 17 residues. The germline CDR1 and CDR2 sequences are SGHTA and FQGNSA. V shed 1 base and J shed 0 bases, with 16 bases lying between them. The V gene is TRBV7-2, the J gene TRBJ2-7; TRBD1 is a possible D gene (5 bases). Sample: PBMCs or T cells enriched from blood (not recorded which). The clonotype comes from a woman between 40 and 50 years old with acute COVID-19. This chain's CDR3 is CASSLVQGSGGSYEQYF. The DNA for the CDR3 is TGTGCCAGCAGCTTAGTTCAGGGATCTGGCGGCTCCTACGAGCAGTACTTC.